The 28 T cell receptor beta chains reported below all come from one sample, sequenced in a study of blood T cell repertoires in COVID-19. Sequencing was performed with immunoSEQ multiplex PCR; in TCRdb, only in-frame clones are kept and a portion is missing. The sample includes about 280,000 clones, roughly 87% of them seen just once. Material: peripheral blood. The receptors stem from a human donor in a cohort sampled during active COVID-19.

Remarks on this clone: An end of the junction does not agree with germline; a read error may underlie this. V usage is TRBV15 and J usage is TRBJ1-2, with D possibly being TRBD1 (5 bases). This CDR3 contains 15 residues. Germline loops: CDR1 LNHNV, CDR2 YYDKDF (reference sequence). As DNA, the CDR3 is TGTGCCACCAGCGGAGAGTTCCGGGACTTATATGGCTACACCTTC. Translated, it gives CATSGEFRDLYGYTF.

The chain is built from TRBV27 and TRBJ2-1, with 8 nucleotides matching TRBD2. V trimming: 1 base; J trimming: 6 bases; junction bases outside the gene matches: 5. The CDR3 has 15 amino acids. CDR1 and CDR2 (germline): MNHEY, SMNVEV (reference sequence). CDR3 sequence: CASSLYGTRVNEQFF. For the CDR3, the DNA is TGTGCCAGCAGTTTATATGGGACTAGGGTCAATGAGCAGTTCTTC.

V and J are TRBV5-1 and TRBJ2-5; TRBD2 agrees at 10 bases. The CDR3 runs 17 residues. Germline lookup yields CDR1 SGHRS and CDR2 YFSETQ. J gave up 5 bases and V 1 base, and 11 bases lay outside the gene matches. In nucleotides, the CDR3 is TGCGCCAGCAGCTTGTGGGCTAGCGGGAGATCGGTGGAGACCCAGTACTTC. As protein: CASSLWASGRSVETQYF.

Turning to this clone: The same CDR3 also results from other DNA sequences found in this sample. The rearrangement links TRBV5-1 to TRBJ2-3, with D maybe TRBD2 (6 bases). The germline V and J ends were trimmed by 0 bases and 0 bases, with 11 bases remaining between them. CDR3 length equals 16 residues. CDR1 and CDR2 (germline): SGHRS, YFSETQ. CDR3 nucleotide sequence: TGCGCCAGCAGCTTGGTTAGCGGAGCTAGCACAGATACGCAGTATTTT. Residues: CASSLVSGASTDTQYF.

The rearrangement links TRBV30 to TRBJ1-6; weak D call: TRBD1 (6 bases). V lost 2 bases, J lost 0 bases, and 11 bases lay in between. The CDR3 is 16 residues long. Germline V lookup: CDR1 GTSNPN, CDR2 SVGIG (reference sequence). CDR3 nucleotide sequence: TGTGCCTGGAGTCTCCAGGGGAGCTCCTATAATTCACCCCTCCACTTT. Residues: CAWSLQGSSYNSPLHF.

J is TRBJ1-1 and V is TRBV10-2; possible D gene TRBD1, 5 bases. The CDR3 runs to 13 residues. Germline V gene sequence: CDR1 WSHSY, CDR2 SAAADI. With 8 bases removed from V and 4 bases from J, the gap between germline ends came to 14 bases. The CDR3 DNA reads TGCGCCAGCGCCAGGGACTATAGCACTGAAGCTTTCTTT. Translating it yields CASARDYSTEAFF.

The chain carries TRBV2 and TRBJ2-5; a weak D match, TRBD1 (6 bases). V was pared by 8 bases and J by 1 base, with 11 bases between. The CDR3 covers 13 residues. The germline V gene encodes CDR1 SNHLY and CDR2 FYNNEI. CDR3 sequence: CASELTGQETQYF. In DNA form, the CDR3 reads TGTGCCAGCGAATTGACAGGCCAAGAGACCCAGTACTTC.

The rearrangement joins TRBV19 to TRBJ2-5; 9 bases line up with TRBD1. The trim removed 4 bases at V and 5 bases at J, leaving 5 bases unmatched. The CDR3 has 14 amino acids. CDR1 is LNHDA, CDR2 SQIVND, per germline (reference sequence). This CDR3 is CASSTTGGRETQYF. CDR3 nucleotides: TGTGCCAGTAGTACGACAGGGGGTAGGGAGACCCAGTACTTC.

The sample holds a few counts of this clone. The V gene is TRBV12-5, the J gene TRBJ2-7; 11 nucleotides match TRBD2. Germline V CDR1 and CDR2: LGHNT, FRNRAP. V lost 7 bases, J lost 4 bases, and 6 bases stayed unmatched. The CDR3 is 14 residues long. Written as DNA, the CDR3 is TGTGCTAGTGATTCGGGGACTAGCGGTTACGAGCAGTACTTC. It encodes CASDSGTSGYEQYF.

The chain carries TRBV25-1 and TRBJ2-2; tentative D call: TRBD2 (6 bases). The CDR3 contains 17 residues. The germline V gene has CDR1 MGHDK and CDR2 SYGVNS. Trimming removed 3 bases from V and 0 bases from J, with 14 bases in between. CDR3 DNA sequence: TGTGCCAGCAGTGATCTTTGGGGACTCTCGAACACCGGGGAGCTGTTTTTT. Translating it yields CASSDLWGLSNTGELFF.

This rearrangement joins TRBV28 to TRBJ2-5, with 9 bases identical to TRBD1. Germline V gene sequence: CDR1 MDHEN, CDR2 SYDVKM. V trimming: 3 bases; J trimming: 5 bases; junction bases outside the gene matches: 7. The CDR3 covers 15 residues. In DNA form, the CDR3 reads TGTGCCAGCAGTTTTGACAGGGGGATAAGGGAGACCCAGTACTTC. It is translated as CASSFDRGIRETQYF.

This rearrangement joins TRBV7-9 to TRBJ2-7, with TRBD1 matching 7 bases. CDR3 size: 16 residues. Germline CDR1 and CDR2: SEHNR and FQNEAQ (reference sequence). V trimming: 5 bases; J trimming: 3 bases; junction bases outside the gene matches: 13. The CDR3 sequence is CASSESGTAVDYEQYF. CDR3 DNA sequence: TGTGCCAGCAGCGAATCCGGGACAGCGGTCGACTACGAGCAGTACTTC. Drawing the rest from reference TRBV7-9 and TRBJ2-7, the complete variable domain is DTGVSQNPRHKITKRGQNVTFRCDPISEHNRLYWYRQTLGQGPEFLTYFQNEAQLEKSRLLSDRFSAERPKGSFSTLEIQRTEQGDSAMYLCASSESGTAVDYEQYFGPGTRLTVT.

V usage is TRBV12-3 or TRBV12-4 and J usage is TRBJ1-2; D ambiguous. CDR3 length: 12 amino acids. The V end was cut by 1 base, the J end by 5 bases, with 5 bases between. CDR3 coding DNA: TGTGCCAGCAGTTTAGATACTTATGGCTACACCTTC. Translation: CASSLDTYGYTF.

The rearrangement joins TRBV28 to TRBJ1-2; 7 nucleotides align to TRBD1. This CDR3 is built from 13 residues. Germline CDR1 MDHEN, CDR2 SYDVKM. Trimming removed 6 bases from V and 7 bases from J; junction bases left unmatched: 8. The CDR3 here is CASSRDRAAGYTF. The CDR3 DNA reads TGTGCCAGCAGCCGAGACAGGGCGGCTGGCTACACCTTC.

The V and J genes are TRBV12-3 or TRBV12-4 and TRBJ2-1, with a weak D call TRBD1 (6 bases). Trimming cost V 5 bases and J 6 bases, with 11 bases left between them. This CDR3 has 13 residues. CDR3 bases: TGTGCCAGCAGTCGAGGACAGATCAATGAGCAGTTCTTC. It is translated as CASSRGQINEQFF.

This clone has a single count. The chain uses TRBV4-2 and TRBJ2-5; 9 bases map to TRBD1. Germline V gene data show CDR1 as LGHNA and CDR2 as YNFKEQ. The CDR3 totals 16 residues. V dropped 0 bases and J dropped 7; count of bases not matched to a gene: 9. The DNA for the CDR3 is TGTGCCAGCAGCCAAGATTCGGACAGGGGCCGCCTGACCCAGTACTTC. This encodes CASSQDSDRGRLTQYF.

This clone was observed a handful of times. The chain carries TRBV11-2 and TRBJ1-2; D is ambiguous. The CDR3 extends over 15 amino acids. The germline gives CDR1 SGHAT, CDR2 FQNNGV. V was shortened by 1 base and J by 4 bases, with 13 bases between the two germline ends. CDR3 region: CASSLGAKTSYGYTF. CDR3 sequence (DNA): TGTGCCAGCAGCTTAGGGGCCAAGACATCCTATGGCTACACCTTC.

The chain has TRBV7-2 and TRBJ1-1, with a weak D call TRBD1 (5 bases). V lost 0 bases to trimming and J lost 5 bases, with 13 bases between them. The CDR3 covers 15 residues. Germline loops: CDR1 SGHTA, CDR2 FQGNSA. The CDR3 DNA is TGTGCCAGCAGCTTAGCGCAAGGGGTCGGTACTGAAGCTTTCTTT. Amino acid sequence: CASSLAQGVGTEAFF.

CDR3 loop: CASSNHNSYEQYF. CDR3 bases: TGTGCCAGCAGCAACCACAACAGCTACGAGCAGTACTTC. V usage is TRBV7-9 and J usage is TRBJ2-7; D unresolved. Per the germline V gene, CDR1 is SEHNR and CDR2 is FQNEAQ (reference sequence). The CDR3 spans 13 residues. Trimming pared 5 bases from V and 3 bases from J, leaving 11 bases between.

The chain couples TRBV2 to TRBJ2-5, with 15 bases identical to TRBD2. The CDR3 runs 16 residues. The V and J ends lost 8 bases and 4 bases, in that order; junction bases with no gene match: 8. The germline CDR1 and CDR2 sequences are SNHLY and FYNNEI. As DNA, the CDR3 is TGTGCCAGCGGGATGCAGGGACTAGCGGGAGGAGAGACCCAGTACTTC. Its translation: CASGMQGLAGGETQYF. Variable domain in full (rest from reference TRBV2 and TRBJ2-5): EPEVTQTPSHQVTQMGQEVILRCVPISNHLYFYWYRQILGQKVEFLVSFYNNEISEKSEIFDDQFSVERPDGSNFTLKIRSTKLEDSAMYFCASGMQGLAGGETQYFGPGTRLLVL.

The CDR3 protein is CASSQDLYTDTQYF. The CDR3 DNA is TGCGCCAGCAGCCAGGACTTATACACAGATACGCAGTATTTT. The chain is built from TRBV4-3 and TRBJ2-3; D may be TRBD2 (5 bases). CDR1 LGHNA and CDR2 YSLEER come from the germline V gene. This CDR3 contains 14 residues. Deletions cut 3 bases from V and 2 bases from J, with 9 bases between.

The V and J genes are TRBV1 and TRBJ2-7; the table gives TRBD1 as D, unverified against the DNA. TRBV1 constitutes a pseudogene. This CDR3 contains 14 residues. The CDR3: CTSSQLQGGYEQYF. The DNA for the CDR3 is TGCACCAGCAGCCAGCTACAGGGCGGGTACGAGCAGTACTTC.

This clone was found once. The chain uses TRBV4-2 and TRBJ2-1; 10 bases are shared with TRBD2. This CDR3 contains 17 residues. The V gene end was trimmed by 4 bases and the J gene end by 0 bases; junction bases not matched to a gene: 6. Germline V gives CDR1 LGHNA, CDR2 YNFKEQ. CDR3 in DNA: TGTGCCAGCAGCCCCAGGCTAGCGGGAGCCTCCTACAATGAGCAGTTCTTC. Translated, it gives CASSPRLAGASYNEQFF.

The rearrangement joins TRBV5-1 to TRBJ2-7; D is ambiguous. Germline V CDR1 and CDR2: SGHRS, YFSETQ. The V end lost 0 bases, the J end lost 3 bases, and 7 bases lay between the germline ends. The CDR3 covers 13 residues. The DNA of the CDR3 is TGCGCCAGCAGCTTGGACGGTTACTACGAGCAGTACTTC. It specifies CASSLDGYYEQYF.

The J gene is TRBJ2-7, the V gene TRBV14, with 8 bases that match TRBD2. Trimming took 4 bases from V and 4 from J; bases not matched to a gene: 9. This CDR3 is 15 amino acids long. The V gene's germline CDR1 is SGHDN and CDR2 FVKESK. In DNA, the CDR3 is TGTGCCAGCAGCCGATCGGGGGGGAAAGGGTACGAGCAGTACTTC. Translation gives CASSRSGGKGYEQYF.

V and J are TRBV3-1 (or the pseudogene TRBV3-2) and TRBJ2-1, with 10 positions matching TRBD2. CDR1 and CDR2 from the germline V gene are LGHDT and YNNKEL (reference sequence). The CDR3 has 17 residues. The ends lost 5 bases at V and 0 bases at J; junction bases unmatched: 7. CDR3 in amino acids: CASSYTSGTSSYNEQFF. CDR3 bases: TGTGCCAGCAGCTATACTAGCGGGACAAGCTCCTACAATGAGCAGTTCTTC.

The CDR3 DNA reads TGCGCCAGCAGGGTGACTTCCAGTTACAATGAGCAGTTCTTC. It encodes CASRVTSSYNEQFF. The V gene is TRBV5-1, the J gene TRBJ2-1; no reliable D call. The CDR3 spans 14 residues. Germline assignment: CDR1 SGHRS and CDR2 YFSETQ. V was clipped by 5 bases and J by 4 bases, with 13 bases between them.

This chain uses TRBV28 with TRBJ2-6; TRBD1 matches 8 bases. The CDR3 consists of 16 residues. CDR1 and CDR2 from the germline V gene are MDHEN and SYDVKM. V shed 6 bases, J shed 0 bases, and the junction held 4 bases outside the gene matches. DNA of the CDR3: TGTGCCAGCAGGAGGACAGGGCTCTCTGGGGCCAACGTCCTGACTTTC. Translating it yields CASRRTGLSGANVLTF.